The present TCR beta chain was sequenced within a study of T cells after yellow fever vaccination. Study-wide context: Libraries from low-cell-number fractions were prepared with the SMART-Seq v4 Ultra Low Input RNA kit. Whole-study results and caveats: Peak timing came faster in the weaker secondary response, day 5 versus 15. FACS-sorted repertoires could harbor abundant contaminating bulk-population clonotypes.

CDR1 is SGHNT, CDR2 YYREEE, per germline (reference sequence). The length of the CDR3 is 16 residues. Between the trimmed V and J ends, which lost 0 bases and 3 bases, there was a span of 15 bases. This clonotype was picked up a small number of times. Its antigen is undetermined. In TCRdb, the 5' RACE reads were re-called with MiXCR into one record per CDR3 protein. The sample records roughly 500,000 distinct CDR3 sequences, about 19% being singletons. The receptor comes from a man aged 30-40 years who received the YFV17D yellow fever vaccine. Material: PBMCs, obtained 15 days after the yellow fever booster vaccination. The V and J genes are TRBV5-4 and TRBJ1-1; D perhaps matches TRBD1 (5 bases). CDR3 bases: TGTGCCAGCAGCTTGGACGGGGCGCAGATTCACACTGAAGCTTTCTTT. The encoded protein is CASSLDGAQIHTEAFF.